Following are 7 T cell receptor beta chains from one sample sequenced in a study of cytomegalovirus exposure and HLA in healthy donors (dated by TCRdb to the late 2010s). The receptor library was made with the immunoSEQ multiplex PCR assay. For the multiplex PCR, a mixture combining 60 forward primers for TCR Vbeta segments and 13 reverse primers for TCR Jbeta segments was used. TCRdb retrieved this table from immuneACCESS and kept in-frame rearrangements only. Not all clones are present; in checked studies, unresolved V genes account for under half, and no reason is known for the remainder. This sample lists roughly 200,000 clones; just over 75% were detected once. Less than 2% of the sample comes from the top ten. The sample taken for sequencing was PBMCs. These receptors came from a man aged 25 to 45 in good health and CMV-seronegative.

V usage is TRBV19 and J usage is TRBJ1-1; TRBD1 aligns across 7 bases. The CDR3 spans 15 residues. V was pared by 9 bases and J by 4 bases, with 14 bases of the junction left unmatched. Germline CDR1 LNHDA, CDR2 SQIVND (reference sequence). CDR3 coding DNA: TGTGCCAGCGTCAAAGACAGGGATTTGACCACTGAAGCTTTCTTT. Protein sequence: CASVKDRDLTTEAFF.

In this sample, this clone turned up once. The chain employs TRBV5-4 and TRBJ2-7, with 8 nucleotides matching TRBD1. Germline assignment: CDR1 SGHNT and CDR2 YYREEE (reference sequence). The CDR3 consists of 16 residues. V lost 4 bases to trimming and J lost 2 bases; unmatched junction nucleotides: 11. CDR3 nucleotide sequence: TGTGCCAGCAGCCCCCCCGGACAGGGTAGCCCCTACGAGCAGTACTTC. It translates to CASSPPGQGSPYEQYF.

The chain's CDR3 is CASKETGSSSYEQYF. The CDR3 DNA follows: TGTGCCAGCAAAGAGACAGGCTCGAGCTCCTACGAGCAGTACTTC. The chain has TRBV6-1 and TRBJ2-7; weak D call: TRBD1 (6 bases). Trimming shortened V by 7 bases and J by 0 bases, and 16 bases separated the two germline ends. The CDR3 spans 15 residues. Germline V gene sequence: CDR1 MNHNS, CDR2 SASEGT.

The gene calls are TRBV30 and TRBJ1-5; possible D gene TRBD1, 5 bases. Germline V gene data show CDR1 as GTSNPN and CDR2 as SVGIG (reference sequence). The germline V and J ends were trimmed by 3 bases and 5 bases, with 14 bases remaining between them. The CDR3 is made up of 14 amino acids. Written as DNA, the CDR3 is TGTGCCTGGAGCGCGGGGGGTGGGGATCAGCCCCAGCATTTT. Protein sequence: CAWSAGGGDQPQHF. The full variable domain, in which reference TRBV30 and TRBJ1-5 provide the parts outside the CDR3, is SQTIHQWPATLVQPVGSPLSLECTVEGTSNPNLYWYRQAAGRGLQLLFYSVGIGQISSEVPQNLSASRPQDRQFILSSKKLLLSDSGFYLCAWSAGGGDQPQHFGDGTRLSIL.

This clone has only a few counts. The rearrangement links TRBV6-1 to TRBJ1-1; TRBD1 might be the D (5 bases). From germline, CDR1 is MNHNS and CDR2 SASEGT. CDR3 size: 14 residues. V shed 3 bases and J shed 1 base, with 9 bases lying between them. Here the CDR3 reads CASSDTGGNTEAFF. CDR3 DNA sequence: TGTGCCAGCAGTGATACGGGGGGGAACACTGAAGCTTTCTTT.

The V call is TRBV4-1, the J call TRBJ1-6, with 7 bases matching TRBD1. V trimming: 4 bases; J trimming: 10 bases; junction bases outside the gene matches: 16. CDR1 MGHRA and CDR2 YSYEKL come from the germline V gene. The CDR3 sequence is 17 residues long. DNA for the CDR3: TGCGCCAGCAGCCCCACCAAAGAGGGGACAGATCGGTCACCCCTCCACTTT. Its protein is CASSPTKEGTDRSPLHF.

The J gene is TRBJ1-1, the V gene TRBV18, with 7 bases lining up with TRBD1. The CDR3 extends over 14 amino acids. The V gene's germline CDR1 is KGHSH and CDR2 LQKENI. The ends lost 5 bases at V and 2 bases at J; junction bases unmatched: 5. The CDR3 spells CASSRRQGNTEAFF. CDR3 in DNA: TGTGCCAGCTCAAGGCGACAGGGTAACACTGAAGCTTTCTTT.